A single sample gave rise to the 25 T cell receptor beta chains below, sequenced in a study of tumour-infiltrating T cells in Burkitt lymphoma. Produced via immunoSEQ multiplex PCR; TCRdb's table is partial and in-frame only. The table records some 2,500 clones, about 88% of them present only once. The sample was tumor tissue. These receptors were taken from a human donor with diffuse large B-cell lymphoma.

For the CDR3, the DNA is TGTGCCAGCAGCTTAGGCCCCCACGAGCAGTACTTC. Its translation is CASSLGPHEQYF. This rearrangement joins TRBV7-8 to TRBJ2-5; D gene uncertain. The assigned J gene may be wrong: the sequence end matches TRBJ2-7 better. Germline assignment: CDR1 SGHVS and CDR2 FQNEAQ. CDR3 length: 12 amino acids.

The rearrangement uses TRBV28 and TRBJ2-1, with TRBD1 as a possible D gene (6 bases). Germline V gene lookup returns CDR1 MDHEN and CDR2 SYDVKM. Trimming took off 7 bases at V and 7 bases at J, with 11 bases between the two ends. The CDR3 totals 12 residues. The CDR3 loop reads CASIGRGNEQFF. DNA of the CDR3: TGTGCCAGCATAGGAAGGGGGAATGAGCAGTTCTTC.

This clone was counted a single time. The V gene is TRBV28, the J gene TRBJ1-5, with D possibly TRBD1 on 5 matching bases. CDR1 and CDR2 (germline): MDHEN, SYDVKM. V lost 4 bases and J 5 bases, leaving 15 bases between the germline ends. The CDR3 covers 15 residues. The CDR3 DNA follows: TGTGCCAGCAGTTCTCAGGGCGGAAGGGATCAGCCCCAGCATTTT. This sequence encodes CASSSQGGRDQPQHF.

This chain links TRBV4-1 with TRBJ2-3, with 11 nucleotides matching TRBD2. Germline assignment: CDR1 MGHRA and CDR2 YSYEKL. The CDR3 runs to 16 residues. The V gene end was trimmed by 1 base and the J gene end by 4 bases; junction bases not matched to a gene: 4. CDR3 region: CASSQGLAGNADTQYF. CDR3 sequence (DNA): TGCGCCAGCAGCCAAGGACTAGCGGGGAATGCAGATACGCAGTATTTT.

The chain has TRBV27 and TRBJ1-2; TRBD1 is a possible D gene (5 bases). Trimming stripped 3 bases from V and 6 bases from J, with 11 bases between. The germline gives CDR1 MNHEY, CDR2 SMNVEV (reference sequence). The CDR3 is 13 residues long. The CDR3 DNA follows: TGTGCCAGCAGTTTGACGGGGCTTGATGGCTACACCTTC. This encodes CASSLTGLDGYTF.

The rearrangement joins TRBV28 to TRBJ2-1; D unclear. Germline CDR1 is MDHEN and CDR2 is SYDVKM. The CDR3 spans 15 residues. V gave up 2 bases and J gave up 0 bases, with 8 bases separating them. The CDR3: CASSLGSSSYNEQFF. The CDR3 region has the DNA TGTGCCAGCAGTTTAGGAAGCAGCTCCTACAATGAGCAGTTCTTC.

The genes are TRBV5-1 and TRBJ2-1; a possible D gene is TRBD2 (6 bases). Trimming cost V 5 bases and J 5 bases, with 14 bases left between them. The length of the CDR3 is 14 residues. CDR1 and CDR2 (germline): SGHRS, YFSETQ. This CDR3 is CASRLRGLNNEQFF. In DNA, the CDR3 is TGCGCCAGCAGGTTGAGGGGACTCAACAATGAGCAGTTCTTC.

The chain joins TRBV28 to TRBJ1-5; D ambiguous. Trimming shortened V by 5 bases and J by 4 bases, and 12 bases separated the two germline ends. This CDR3 spans 14 amino acids. Germline V gives CDR1 MDHEN, CDR2 SYDVKM. DNA of the CDR3: TGTGCCAGCAGTCGAAGTCTTCTAAATCAGCCCCAGCATTTT. Translated: CASSRSLLNQPQHF.

The rearrangement links TRBV4-1 to TRBJ2-1; D possibly corresponds to TRBD1 (6 bases). CDR3 length: 16 residues. CDR1 MGHRA and CDR2 YSYEKL come from the germline V gene. V dropped 0 bases and J dropped 5 bases, with 14 bases sitting between them. This chain's CDR3 is CASSQDNRGGHNEQFF. CDR3 DNA sequence: TGCGCCAGCAGCCAAGATAACAGAGGGGGACACAATGAGCAGTTCTTC.

This chain links TRBV6-6 with TRBJ2-1; the match to TRBD2 covers 13 bases. The V gene's germline CDR1 is MNHNY and CDR2 SVGAGI (reference sequence). V shed 3 bases, J shed 8 bases, and the junction held 4 bases outside the gene matches. The CDR3 sequence is 15 residues long. DNA of the CDR3: TGTGCCAGCAGTTATCTAGGACTAGCGGGAGATGAGCAGTTCTTC. Amino acids: CASSYLGLAGDEQFF.

This clone appeared a single time. The junction departs from the called germline gene at one end, perhaps through a read error. The gene calls are TRBV7-7 and TRBJ1-4; 7 bases fit TRBD1. The CDR3 sequence is 15 residues long. Germline-derived CDR1 and CDR2 are SSHAT and FNYEAQ (reference sequence). The CDR3 region has the DNA TGTGCTAGCAGCCCCCGAACAGGGGTAAGCGAAAAACTGTTTTTT. Encoded protein: CASSPRTGVSEKLFF.

This chain joins TRBV4-3 and TRBJ1-2; no reliable D call. Germline V gene lookup returns CDR1 LGHNA and CDR2 YSLEER. The CDR3 runs to 13 residues. V was shortened by 0 bases and J by 7 bases, with 9 bases between the two germline ends. CDR3 residues: CASSQDRTPGYTF. The CDR3 coding sequence is TGCGCCAGCAGCCAAGATCGCACTCCTGGCTACACCTTC.

The V gene is TRBV6-5, the J gene TRBJ1-5; perhaps TRBD1 as D (5 bases). CDR3 length: 15 residues. The V end was cut by 6 bases, the J end by 3 bases, with 15 bases between. Germline loops: CDR1 MNHEY, CDR2 SVGAGI. CDR3 coding DNA: TGTGCCAGCAGCGCGGGGGGGGTGGCCAATCAGCCCCAGCATTTT. It encodes CASSAGGVANQPQHF.

The V and J genes are TRBV25-1 and TRBJ2-7, with unresolved D. The CDR3 length is 13 residues. The V gene lost 3 bases and the J gene lost 5 bases, with 11 bases spanning the gap. Germline V gives CDR1 MGHDK, CDR2 SYGVNS. The CDR3: CASSENRANEQYF. CDR3 coding DNA: TGTGCCAGCAGTGAGAATAGGGCCAACGAGCAGTACTTC.

The chain recombines TRBV11-2 with TRBJ1-2, with a weak D call TRBD1 (5 bases). Trimming removed 7 bases from V and 4 bases from J, with 16 bases in between. The CDR3 length is 14 residues. The germline CDR1 and CDR2 sequences are SGHAT and FQNNGV. The CDR3 spells CASNGQGIGYGYTF. The CDR3 DNA is TGTGCCAGCAATGGGCAGGGTATCGGCTATGGCTACACCTTC.

The chain couples TRBV6-5 to TRBJ1-1; D gene ambiguous. Trimming pared 8 bases from V and 1 base from J, leaving 8 bases between. The CDR3 length is 12 residues. Germline CDR1 reads MNHEY; CDR2 reads SVGAGI. The CDR3 here is CASGRPNTEAFF. The CDR3 DNA is TGTGCCAGCGGGCGGCCGAACACTGAAGCTTTCTTT.

The chain recombines TRBV6-6 with TRBJ2-5, with D possibly matching TRBD2 (7 bases). The end of the DNA is better explained by TRBJ2-7, so the J call may be wrong. Germline CDR1 MNHNY, CDR2 SVGAGI (reference sequence). There are 12 residues in the CDR3. The CDR3 protein is CATKRGGYEQYF. The CDR3 DNA sequence: TGTGCCACCAAAAGGGGGGGGTACGAGCAGTACTTC.

The chain recombines TRBV25-1 with TRBJ2-7; unclear D gene. The V gene's germline CDR1 is MGHDK and CDR2 SYGVNS. V was shortened by 6 bases and J by 1 base, with 4 bases between the two germline ends. CDR3 length: 11 residues. The CDR3 DNA reads as TGTGCCAGCAGGCAGTCCTACGAGCAGTACTTC. Amino acid sequence: CASRQSYEQYF.

The CDR3 loop is CASSFLSGNTIYF. The CDR3 DNA sequence: TGTGCCAGCAGTTTTCTATCTGGAAACACCATATATTTT. The chain employs TRBV28 and TRBJ1-3; unclear D gene. With 3 bases removed from V and 1 base from J, the gap between germline ends came to 4 bases. This CDR3 is built from 13 residues. The germline gives CDR1 MDHEN, CDR2 SYDVKM.

V and J are TRBV2 and TRBJ2-1; no firm D call. Deletions cut 7 bases from V and 8 bases from J, with 3 bases between. CDR3 length equals 9 residues. Germline CDR1 reads SNHLY; CDR2 reads FYNNEI. CDR3 residues: CASTYEQFF. The CDR3 nucleotides are TGTGCCAGCACGTATGAGCAGTTCTTC.

The chain combines TRBV27 with TRBJ2-2; no definite D call. V gave up 2 bases and J gave up 4 bases, with 8 bases separating them. This CDR3 contains 14 residues. The germline gives CDR1 MNHEY, CDR2 SMNVEV (reference sequence). The CDR3, as DNA: TGTGCCAGCAGTTTACTGTTACCCACCGGGGAGCTGTTTTTT. Amino acids: CASSLLLPTGELFF.

V gene TRBV27 combines with J gene TRBJ1-5; D unclear. The CDR3 runs to 16 residues. CDR1 and CDR2 (germline): MNHEY, SMNVEV (reference sequence). Trimming removed 5 bases at V and 2 bases at J, with 16 bases between. CDR3: CASSQAPVVGNQPQHF. In DNA, the CDR3 is TGTGCCAGCAGTCAGGCGCCGGTGGTAGGCAATCAGCCCCAGCATTTT.

V gene TRBV15 combines with J gene TRBJ2-7; TRBD1 might be the D (6 bases). V dropped 0 bases and J dropped 1 base, with 10 bases sitting between them. The CDR3 spans 15 residues. Germline-derived CDR1 and CDR2 are LNHNV and YYDKDF (reference sequence). In nucleotides, the CDR3 is TGTGCCACCAGCAGAGATCGGGACATTTCCTACGAGCAGTACTTC. Its translation is CATSRDRDISYEQYF.

Comment on this clone: Other DNA sequences in the same sample also yield this CDR3. V is TRBV27 and J is TRBJ1-2, with 7 bases lining up with TRBD1. Germline assignment: CDR1 MNHEY and CDR2 SMNVEV (reference sequence). V was clipped by 2 bases and J by 2 bases; unmatched bases: 5. This CDR3 contains 15 residues. CDR3 nucleotide sequence: TGTGCCAGCAGTTTACAGGGGGACCCCAACTATGGCTACACCTTC. Translation: CASSLQGDPNYGYTF.

The genes are TRBV19 and TRBJ1-5; 9 bases map to TRBD1. The V gene end was trimmed by 5 bases and the J gene end by 4 bases; junction bases not matched to a gene: 3. The length of the CDR3 is 14 residues. Germline V gives CDR1 LNHDA, CDR2 SQIVND (reference sequence). The CDR3: CASSWGQGNQPQHF. The CDR3 DNA reads as TGTGCCAGTAGTTGGGGACAGGGAAATCAGCCCCAGCATTTT.